This TCR beta chain is drawn from a study of T cells in Graves' hyperthyroidism and ophthalmopathy. Points from the study as a whole: Ophthalmopathy could be told apart from stable hyperthyroidism with a 13 V-J model. Most thyroid-expanded clonotypes above 0.001 were also found in blood.

Comments on this clonotype: Antigen: not known.

It was RNA transcripts that yielded the amplified TCR beta CDR3 regions. First-round RT-PCR of the TCR CDR3 relied on the HTBI primer set. TCRdb re-analysed the multiplex PCR reads in MiXCR, keeping a single row per CDR3 protein. The sample lists a few hundred thousand distinct CDR3 sequences, more than 45% occurring once. On the basis of clinical symptoms, serum thyroxine and TRAb, thyroid ultrasound and orbital computed tomography, diagnoses were made. Germline CDR1 SNHLY, CDR2 FYNNEI. V lost 1 base to trimming and J lost 11 bases, with 11 bases between them. The CDR3 totals 13 residues. The chain links TRBV2 to TRBJ1-4, with D tentatively TRBD1 (6 bases). The clonotype originates from a young woman with Graves' hyperthyroidism. The specimen was peripheral blood or thyroid tissue (not recorded which). The CDR3 bases are TGTGCCAGCAGTGAAGGGACAGTGGGGAAACTGTTTTTT. Protein product: CASSEGTVGKLFF.